Detailed here is one TCR beta chain. The table lists this clone with a few counts. The antigen it binds to is not known. No clone much larger than this one lies a single base away; base qualities are absent. The data stem from a study of beta chain features in type 1 diabetes (dated by TCRdb to 2017 to 2018). About the investigation overall: Mean age, gender distribution, total cell number and subset yield were not different between patients and healthy donors. The study compared the TCRB repertoires of sorted circulating CD4+ T cell subsets in recently diagnosed type 1 diabetes patients with those in matched healthy donors. Whereas all 30 or so donors provided naive and central memory subsets, regulatory and stem cell-like memory subsets were isolated from just 8 patients and about 8 healthy donors. A total of 100 million to 140 million sorted cells were examined across all samples, and the number of cells per subset was strongly correlated with RNA yield. The investigation overall reported the following: Because cDNA rather than genomic DNA was sequenced, highly expressing activated cells could have been over-represented, although no difference in activation and CD3 levels was found between groups. Type 1 diabetes patients showed a moderate but significant shortening of TCRB CDR3 length in all four CD4+ subsets. Naive, central memory and regulatory TCRB repertoires appeared more similar among patients than among healthy donors. Only small numbers of individuals were included in the HLA sub-analyses, which left unresolved whether HLA type had any influence on TCRB rearrangement. Shorter templates might be favored by PCR, yet because patient and control samples were amplified and corrected together, any such skew would affect both groups equally. Fewer insertions and more nucleotide deletions at VDJ recombination sites were observed in patients with type 1 diabetes, implying thymic rearrangement abnormalities.

The entire amount of isolated RNA was reverse transcribed using the High Capacity cDNA Reverse Transcription Kit, so the sequenced TCRB transcripts were expressed ones. Naive, central memory and regulatory T cell samples underwent deep immunoSEQ sequencing, averaging about 3.57 million total reads per sample. Sorted cells were lysed in RLT buffer, and RNA was extracted using DNase-treated RNeasy Micro or Mini kits according to cell number. To prevent cross-contamination, each cell subset was processed individually, whereas patient and healthy donor samples were processed jointly. The immunoSEQ multiplex PCR was used to amplify TCRB sequences from cDNA, yielding 87-bp fragments that span the CDR3 region. Amplicons were sequenced on the Illumina HiSeq platform. The paper's processing steps were these. PCR bias was corrected computationally using synthetic template baselines, and reads within Hamming distance 2 were collapsed, with unmergeable singletons discarded. Reads were aligned to IMGT to assign V, D and J genes, CDR3 length, and insertions or deletions at six rearrangement sites. Within each subset, clonotype counts were normalized to sorted cell number, after which true diversity and Gini coefficients were computed with the tcR R package. The overlap coefficient, calculated on TCRB nucleotide sequences, was used to quantify repertoire sharing. Out-of-frame TCRB sequences from naive cells were analyzed as a proxy for the pre-selection repertoire. The table comes from immuneACCESS by way of TCRdb, which keeps in-frame sequences with V and J called. Part of the clones is missing from these tables; in studies checked, under half for an unresolved V gene and the rest for unknown reasons. V, J and clone size are those of that table, while D and trimming were read from the DNA. The table for this sample lists 860,000 or so clones; about 17% of them were counted only once. About 0.02% of the sample is in the top ten clones.

CDR1 KGHSH and CDR2 LQKENI were looked up in the germline V gene. A distance of 8 bases separates the germline ends of V and J, which lose 0 bases and 0 bases respectively. The cysteine opens and the phenylalanine closes a CDR3 of 15 amino acids. Only CDR3 DNA is held: 45 bases, read in frame from base 1. Each donor gave one peripheral blood draw, about 100 mL on average, collected into heparinised tubes. A BD FACSAria II and a panel including CD45RO, CCR7, CD25, CD127, CD95 and CD27 were used to sort naive, central memory, regulatory and stem cell-like memory CD4+ T cells. All sorted populations exceeded 95% purity. PBMCs were isolated immediately by Lymphoprep density gradient centrifugation and stained directly without culture. So that batch effects would be minimized, each experiment stained and sorted samples in pairs, pairing one healthy donor with one patient.

The clonotype comes from a woman between 18 and 30 years old in good health. Rearrangement joined TRBV18 to TRBJ1-1, with the identity of the D gene unclear. Sequencing was performed on naive CD4+ T cells from blood. This specimen's cell subset or site label, per the study, means: true naive CD4+ T cells. The CDR3 amino acid sequence is: CASSPPTQVNTEAFF. The nucleotides read TGTGCCAGCTCACCACCTACACAAGTGAACACTGAAGCTTTCTTT. Reference TRBV18 and TRBJ1-1 genes cover what lies past the CDR3, so the full variable domain is NAGVMQNPRHLVRRRGQEARLRCSPMKGHSHVYWYRQLPEEGLKFMVYLQKENIIDESGMPKERFSAEFPKEGPSILRIQQVVRGDSAAYFCASSPPTQVNTEAFFGQGTRLTVV.